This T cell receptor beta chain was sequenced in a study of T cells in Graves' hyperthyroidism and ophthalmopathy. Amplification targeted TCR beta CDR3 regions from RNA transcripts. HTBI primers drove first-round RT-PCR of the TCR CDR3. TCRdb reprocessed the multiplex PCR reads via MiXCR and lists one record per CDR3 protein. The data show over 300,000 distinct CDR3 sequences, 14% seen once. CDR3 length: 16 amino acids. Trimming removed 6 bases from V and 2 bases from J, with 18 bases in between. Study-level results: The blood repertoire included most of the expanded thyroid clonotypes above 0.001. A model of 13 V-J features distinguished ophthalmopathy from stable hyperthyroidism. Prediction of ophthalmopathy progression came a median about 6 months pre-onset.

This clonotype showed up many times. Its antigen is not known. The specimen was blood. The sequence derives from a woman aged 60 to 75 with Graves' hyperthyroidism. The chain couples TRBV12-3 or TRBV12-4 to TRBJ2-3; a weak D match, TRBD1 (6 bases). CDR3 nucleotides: TGTGCCAGCAGCGGCAGGGGCCGAGGGTACACAGATACGCAGTATTTT. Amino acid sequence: CASSGRGRGYTDTQYF.